What follows is one T cell receptor (beta chain) and its context. These data belong to a study of blood T cell repertoires in COVID-19. Looking at the study overall: Samples came from the United States, Italy and Spain, spanning acute and convalescent COVID-19.

This table comes from immunoSEQ multiplex PCR, and its TCRdb copy is limited to in-frame clones, with some not included. The sample shows about 400,000 clones, about nine tenths of them seen only once. V shed 8 bases, J shed 7 bases, and the junction held 0 bases outside the gene matches. The length of the CDR3 is 12 residues. Germline V CDR1 and CDR2: MNHEY, SMNVEV (reference sequence). Participants were aged about 18 to 89 years from about 25 US areas. Donors in Cohort 3 who had recovered were those with two negative PCRs, healthcare professional clearance, or resolution of their symptoms. This clonotype was sampled from a woman in her twenties or thirties who had recovered from COVID-19. The genes are TRBV27 and TRBJ2-1, with 12 bases identical to TRBD2. Sequenced sample: PBMCs or T cells enriched from blood (not recorded which). The CDR3 coding sequence is TGTGCCAGCGGGACTAGCGGGAATGAGCAGTTCTTC. This sequence encodes CASGTSGNEQFF.